This T cell receptor beta chain stems from a study of vaccination and CD4 T cells after COVID-19. Treatment indicated: roughly ten-day PBMC culture with coronavirus spike peptide pools or control peptides (ViraFEST assay). Peptide pools at around 9.1 ug/ml, together with around 10 IU/ml IL-2, were added to cultures of some 2.2 million PBMCs per well. Sequencing of cultured CD4+ T cell DNA used the Oncomine TCR Beta short-read assay. TCRdb itself ran the PCR reads through MiXCR, one entry per CDR3 protein. The sample shows over 3,500 distinct CDR3 sequences, about 37% of them seen only once. This CDR3 is built from 14 residues. The V gene lost 6 bases and the J gene lost 0 bases, with 11 bases spanning the gap. For this clonotype: The antigen is not known.

Sequenced input: CD4+ T cells from blood, cultured in vitro. The chain combines TRBV12-3 or TRBV12-4 with TRBJ1-2; D is perhaps TRBD1 (5 bases). This sequence originates from a human donor who had recovered from COVID-19. In DNA, the CDR3 is TGTGCCAGCAGCTCGACAGCGTCTAACTATGGCTACACCTTC. It translates to CASSSTASNYGYTF.